This record concerns one T cell receptor (beta chain) sequence. It has no known antigen specificity. No base qualities exist here, and no much larger clone lies one base off it. The data belong to a study of early T cells in non-severe SARS-CoV-2 infection (dated by TCRdb to the early 2020s). Describing the broader study: Because TCR sequencing was done on bulk RNA from unsorted whole blood, the alpha and beta chains could not be paired. What the study reported, not specific to this receptor: VDJdb matching was skewed toward anti-spike CD8 responses and likely underestimated virus-specific expansions by missing private and CD4 specificities.

This was a case-control study nested in a cohort of healthcare workers in London, UK, who had nasopharyngeal swab PCR tests and blood samples taken every week. Healthcare workers were enrolled in the week of the UK lockdown, from 23 to 31 March 2020, and were followed every week for up to about 15 weeks. Libraries were prepared through 5' RACE. For sequencing, a NextSeq 500 was employed. In the TCR library protocol, unique molecular identifiers were attached to individual cDNA molecules to correct for PCR bias and sequencing error. Both TCR alpha and beta chains were sequenced, and tight co-correlation was observed between alpha and beta sequence abundances in each sample. Turning to the authors' computational methods: Decombinator V4 was used to perform V gene, J gene and CDR3 annotation of TCR sequences. Expanded TCRs were defined as changing significantly between any two time points under a Poisson model with p below 0.0001. TCR abundances were normalised to the total number of TCRs sequenced per sample and were expressed as counts per million. MAIT TCRs were defined by TRAV1-2 paired with TRAJ12, TRAJ20 or TRAJ33, and iNKT TCRs by TRAV10 paired with TRAJ18. VDJdb, accessed on 1 November 2021, was searched for TCRs annotated for CMV, EBV and SARS-CoV-2, and TCRs annotated for more than one antigen were excluded. Starting from the raw public reads, TCRdb applied fastp trimming at Q25, assembled clones with MiXCR and retained in-frame beta chains. Rows are unified per CDR3 protein, each entry keeping the most common DNA and genes. TCRdb, rather than the study authors, made the V and J calls. The sample table holds tens of thousands of distinct CDR3 sequences, of which around 10% were seen once. The ten largest clonotypes hold approximately 3% of the sample.

Its CDR3 holds 16 amino acids, cysteine through phenylalanine. Solely the CDR3 DNA is kept, with 48 bases framed from the first base. Germline trimming amounts to 4 bases on V and 4 bases on J, with 1 as the count of junction bases outside the gene matches. CDR1 MGHRA and CDR2 YSYEKL are derived from the germline V gene. The input for sequencing was whole blood, taken at baseline. The chain uses TRBV4-1 and TRBJ2-2; the central 15 bases match TRBD2. The sequence was obtained from an adult who was a healthcare worker with PCR-confirmed SARS-CoV-2 infection or an uninfected control (not recorded which). CDR3 protein: CASSRTSGGATGELFF. DNA sequence: TGCGCCAGCAGCCGGACTAGCGGGGGGGCCACCGGGGAGCTGTTTTTT.